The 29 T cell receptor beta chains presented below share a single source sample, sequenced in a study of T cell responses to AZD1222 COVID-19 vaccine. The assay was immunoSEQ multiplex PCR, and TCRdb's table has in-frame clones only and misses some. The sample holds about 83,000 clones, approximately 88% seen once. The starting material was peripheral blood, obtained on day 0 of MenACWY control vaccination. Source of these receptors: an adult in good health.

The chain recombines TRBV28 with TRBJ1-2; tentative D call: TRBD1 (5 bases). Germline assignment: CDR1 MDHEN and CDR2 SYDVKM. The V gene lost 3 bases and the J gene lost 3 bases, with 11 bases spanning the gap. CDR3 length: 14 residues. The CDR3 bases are TGTGCCAGCAGTTTTGGACAAGGGTACTATGGCTACACCTTC. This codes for CASSFGQGYYGYTF.

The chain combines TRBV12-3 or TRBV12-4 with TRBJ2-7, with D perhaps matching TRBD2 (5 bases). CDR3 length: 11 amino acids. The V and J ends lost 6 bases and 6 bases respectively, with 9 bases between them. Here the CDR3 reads CASRDSVEQYF. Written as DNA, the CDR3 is TGTGCCAGCAGGGACTCAGTCGAGCAGTACTTC.

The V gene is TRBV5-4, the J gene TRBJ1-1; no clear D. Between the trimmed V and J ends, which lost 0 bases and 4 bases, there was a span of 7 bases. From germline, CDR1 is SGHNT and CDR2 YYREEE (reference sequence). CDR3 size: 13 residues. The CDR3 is CASSLDWPTEAFF. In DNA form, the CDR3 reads TGTGCCAGCAGCTTGGATTGGCCCACTGAAGCTTTCTTT. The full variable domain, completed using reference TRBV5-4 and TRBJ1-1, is ETGVTQSPTHLIKTRGQQVTLRCSSQSGHNTVSWYQQALGQGPQFIFQYYREEENGRGNFPPRFSGLQFPNYSSELNVNALELDDSALYLCASSLDWPTEAFFGQGTRLTVV.

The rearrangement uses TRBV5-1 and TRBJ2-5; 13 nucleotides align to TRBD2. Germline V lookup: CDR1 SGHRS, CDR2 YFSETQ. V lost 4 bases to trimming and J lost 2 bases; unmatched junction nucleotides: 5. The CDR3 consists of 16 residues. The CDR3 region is CASSPLAGGTQETQYF. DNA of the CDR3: TGCGCCAGCAGCCCACTAGCGGGAGGGACTCAAGAGACCCAGTACTTC.

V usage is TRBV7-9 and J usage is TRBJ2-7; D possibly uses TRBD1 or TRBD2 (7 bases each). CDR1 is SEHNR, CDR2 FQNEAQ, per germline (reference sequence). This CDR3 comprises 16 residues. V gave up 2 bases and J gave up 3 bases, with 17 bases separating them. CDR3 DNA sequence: TGTGCCAGCAGCTTACGGGGAGGGGGGACAGTCTACGAGCAGTACTTC. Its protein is CASSLRGGGTVYEQYF.

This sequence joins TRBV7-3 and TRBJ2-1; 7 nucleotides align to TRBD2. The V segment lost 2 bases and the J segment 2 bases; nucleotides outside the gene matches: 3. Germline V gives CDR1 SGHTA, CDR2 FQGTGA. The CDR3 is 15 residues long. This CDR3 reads CASSLVGGAYNEQFF. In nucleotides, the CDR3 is TGTGCCAGCAGCTTAGTGGGAGGGGCCTACAATGAGCAGTTCTTC.

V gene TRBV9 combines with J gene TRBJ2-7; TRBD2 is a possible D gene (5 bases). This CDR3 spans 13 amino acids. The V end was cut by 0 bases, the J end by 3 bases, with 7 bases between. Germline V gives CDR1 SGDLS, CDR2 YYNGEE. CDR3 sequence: CASSVGLNYEQYF. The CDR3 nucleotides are TGTGCCAGCAGCGTAGGACTAAACTACGAGCAGTACTTC.

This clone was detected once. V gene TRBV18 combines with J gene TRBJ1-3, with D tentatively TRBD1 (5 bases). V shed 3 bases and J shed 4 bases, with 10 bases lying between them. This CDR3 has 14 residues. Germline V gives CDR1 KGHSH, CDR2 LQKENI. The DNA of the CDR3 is TGTGCCAGCTCACCCAAGGAGGGGGGAAACACCATATATTTT. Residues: CASSPKEGGNTIYF.

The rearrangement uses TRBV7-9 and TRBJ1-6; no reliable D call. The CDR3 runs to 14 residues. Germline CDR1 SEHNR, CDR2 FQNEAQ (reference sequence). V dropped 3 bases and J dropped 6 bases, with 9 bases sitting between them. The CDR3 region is CASSLLTVNSPLHF. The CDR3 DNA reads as TGTGCCAGCAGCTTGTTGACTGTTAATTCACCCCTCCACTTT.

The CDR3 nucleotides read TGCGCCAGCAGCTCCCGGGACAGGCCCTACAATGAGCAGTTCTTC. It translates to CASSSRDRPYNEQFF. The gene calls are TRBV5-1 and TRBJ2-1; TRBD1 matches 8 bases. Germline values: CDR1 SGHRS, CDR2 YFSETQ. The V gene end was trimmed by 3 bases and the J gene end by 2 bases; junction bases not matched to a gene: 4. The CDR3 has 15 residues.

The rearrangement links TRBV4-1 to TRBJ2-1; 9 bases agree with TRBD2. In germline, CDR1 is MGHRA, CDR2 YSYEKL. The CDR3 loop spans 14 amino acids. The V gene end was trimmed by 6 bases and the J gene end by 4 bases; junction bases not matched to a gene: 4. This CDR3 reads CASRTSGVYNEQFF. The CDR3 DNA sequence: TGCGCCAGCAGGACTAGCGGAGTTTACAATGAGCAGTTCTTC.

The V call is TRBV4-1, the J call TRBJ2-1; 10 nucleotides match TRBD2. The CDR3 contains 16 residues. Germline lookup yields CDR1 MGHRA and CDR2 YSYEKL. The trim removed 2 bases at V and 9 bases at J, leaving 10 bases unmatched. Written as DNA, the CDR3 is TGCGCCAGCAGCCAAACAGCGGGAGGGCCTTTGAGTGAGCAGTTCTTC. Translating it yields CASSQTAGGPLSEQFF.

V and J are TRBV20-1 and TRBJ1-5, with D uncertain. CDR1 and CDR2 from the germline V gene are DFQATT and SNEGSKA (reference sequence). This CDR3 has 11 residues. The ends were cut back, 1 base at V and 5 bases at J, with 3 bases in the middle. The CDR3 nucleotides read TGCAGTGCTAGAGGTGATCAGCCCCAGCATTTT. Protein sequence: CSARGDQPQHF.

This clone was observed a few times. CDR3 DNA sequence: TGCGCCAGCAGGGGAGACTATATCAGCGAAGGGGGCGAGCAGTACTTC. This encodes CASRGDYISEGGEQYF. This chain links TRBV10-2 with TRBJ2-7, with a tentative D call TRBD1 (6 bases). Germline CDR1 reads WSHSY; CDR2 reads SAAADI. The germline V and J ends were trimmed by 6 bases and 6 bases, with 24 bases remaining between them. The CDR3 is made up of 16 amino acids.

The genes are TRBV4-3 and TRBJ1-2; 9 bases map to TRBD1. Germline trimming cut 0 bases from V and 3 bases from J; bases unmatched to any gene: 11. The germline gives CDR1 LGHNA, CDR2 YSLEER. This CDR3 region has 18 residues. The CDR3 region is CASSQDWGQGLLDYGYTF. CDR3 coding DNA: TGCGCCAGCAGCCAAGATTGGGGACAGGGCTTGTTGGACTATGGCTACACCTTC.

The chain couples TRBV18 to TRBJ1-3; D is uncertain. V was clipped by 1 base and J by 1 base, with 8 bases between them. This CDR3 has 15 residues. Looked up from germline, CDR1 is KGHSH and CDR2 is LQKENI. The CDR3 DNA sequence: TGTGCCAGCTCACCACTCGGTCTGTCTGGAAACACCATATATTTT. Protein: CASSPLGLSGNTIYF.

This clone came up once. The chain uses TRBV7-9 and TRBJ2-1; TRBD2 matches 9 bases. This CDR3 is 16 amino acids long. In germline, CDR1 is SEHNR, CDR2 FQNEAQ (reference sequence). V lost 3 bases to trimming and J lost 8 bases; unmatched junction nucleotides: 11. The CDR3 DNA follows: TGTGCCAGCAGCTTTGGTTCTAGCGGGATTTGGGATGAGCAGTTCTTC. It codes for CASSFGSSGIWDEQFF.

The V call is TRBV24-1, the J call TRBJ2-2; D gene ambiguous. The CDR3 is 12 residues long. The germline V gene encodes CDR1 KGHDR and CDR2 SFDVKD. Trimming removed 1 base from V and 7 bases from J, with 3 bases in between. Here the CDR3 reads CATSDFYGELFF. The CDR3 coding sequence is TGTGCCACCAGTGATTTCTACGGGGAGCTGTTTTTT.

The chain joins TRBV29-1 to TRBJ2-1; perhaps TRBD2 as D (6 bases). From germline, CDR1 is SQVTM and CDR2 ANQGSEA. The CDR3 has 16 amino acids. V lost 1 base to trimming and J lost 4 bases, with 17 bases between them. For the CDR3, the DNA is TGCAGCGTTGAAGGGTCTCTAGCGAGGGGATACAATGAGCAGTTCTTC. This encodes CSVEGSLARGYNEQFF.

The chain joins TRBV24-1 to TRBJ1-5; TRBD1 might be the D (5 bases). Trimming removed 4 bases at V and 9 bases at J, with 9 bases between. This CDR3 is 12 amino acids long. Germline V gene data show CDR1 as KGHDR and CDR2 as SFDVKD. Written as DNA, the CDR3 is TGTGCCACCAGTGACCGAGGGGTGCCCCAGCATTTT. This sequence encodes CATSDRGVPQHF.

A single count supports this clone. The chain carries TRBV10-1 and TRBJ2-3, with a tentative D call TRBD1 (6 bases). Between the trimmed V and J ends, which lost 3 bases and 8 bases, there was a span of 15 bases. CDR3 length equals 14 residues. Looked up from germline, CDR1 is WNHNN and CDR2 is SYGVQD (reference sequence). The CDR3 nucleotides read TGCGCCAGCAGTGAAGGGGGACCAGCTTTTACGCAGTATTTT. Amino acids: CASSEGGPAFTQYF.

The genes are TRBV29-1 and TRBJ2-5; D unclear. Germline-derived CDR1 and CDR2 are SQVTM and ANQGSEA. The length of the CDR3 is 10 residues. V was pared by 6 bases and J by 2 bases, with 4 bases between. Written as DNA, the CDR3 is TGCAGCGTGGCTCAAGAGACCCAGTACTTC. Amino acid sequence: CSVAQETQYF.

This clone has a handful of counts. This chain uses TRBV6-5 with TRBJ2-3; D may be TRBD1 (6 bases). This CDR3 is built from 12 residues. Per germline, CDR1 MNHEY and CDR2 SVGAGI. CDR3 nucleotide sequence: TGTGCGGGTTCAGGGGCTGGAGATACGCAGTATTTT. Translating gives CAGSGAGDTQYF.

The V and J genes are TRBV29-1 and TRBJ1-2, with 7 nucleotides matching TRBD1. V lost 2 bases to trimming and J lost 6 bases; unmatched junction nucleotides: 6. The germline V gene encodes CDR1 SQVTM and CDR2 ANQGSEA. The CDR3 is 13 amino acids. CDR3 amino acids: CSVERSQGDGYTF. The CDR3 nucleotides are TGCAGCGTTGAACGGTCTCAGGGGGATGGCTACACCTTC.

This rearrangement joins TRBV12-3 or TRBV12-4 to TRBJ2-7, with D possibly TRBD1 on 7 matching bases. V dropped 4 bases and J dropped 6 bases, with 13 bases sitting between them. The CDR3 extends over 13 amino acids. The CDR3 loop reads CASSSHRGGEQYF. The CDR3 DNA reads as TGTGCCAGCAGTTCCCACAGGGGAGGCGAGCAGTACTTC.

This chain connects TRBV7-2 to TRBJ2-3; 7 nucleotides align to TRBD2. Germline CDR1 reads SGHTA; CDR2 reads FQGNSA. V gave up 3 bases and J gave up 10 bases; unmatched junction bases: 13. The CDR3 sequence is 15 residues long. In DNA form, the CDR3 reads TGTGCCAGCAGCTTGGTCGCGGGAGCGGTCGGCGCGCAGTATTTT. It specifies CASSLVAGAVGAQYF.

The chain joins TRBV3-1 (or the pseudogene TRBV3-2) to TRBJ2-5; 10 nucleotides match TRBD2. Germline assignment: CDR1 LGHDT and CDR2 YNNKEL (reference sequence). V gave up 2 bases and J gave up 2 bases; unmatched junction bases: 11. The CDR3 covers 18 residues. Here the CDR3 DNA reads TGTGCCAGCAGCCAACCCAACCAACTAGCGGGAAATCAAGAGACCCAGTACTTC. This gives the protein CASSQPNQLAGNQETQYF.

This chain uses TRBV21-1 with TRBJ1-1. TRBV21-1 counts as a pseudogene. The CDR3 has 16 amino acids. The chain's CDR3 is CASSSRGRRSNTEAFF. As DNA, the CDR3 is TGTGCCAGCAGCAGTCGGGGCAGGCGTTCGAACACTGAAGCTTTCTTT.

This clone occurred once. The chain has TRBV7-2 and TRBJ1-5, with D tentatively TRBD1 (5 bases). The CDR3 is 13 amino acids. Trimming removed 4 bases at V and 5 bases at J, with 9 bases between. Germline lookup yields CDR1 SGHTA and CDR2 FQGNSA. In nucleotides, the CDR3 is TGTGCCAGCAGCTCGGACACCTATCAGCCCCAGCATTTT. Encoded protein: CASSSDTYQPQHF.